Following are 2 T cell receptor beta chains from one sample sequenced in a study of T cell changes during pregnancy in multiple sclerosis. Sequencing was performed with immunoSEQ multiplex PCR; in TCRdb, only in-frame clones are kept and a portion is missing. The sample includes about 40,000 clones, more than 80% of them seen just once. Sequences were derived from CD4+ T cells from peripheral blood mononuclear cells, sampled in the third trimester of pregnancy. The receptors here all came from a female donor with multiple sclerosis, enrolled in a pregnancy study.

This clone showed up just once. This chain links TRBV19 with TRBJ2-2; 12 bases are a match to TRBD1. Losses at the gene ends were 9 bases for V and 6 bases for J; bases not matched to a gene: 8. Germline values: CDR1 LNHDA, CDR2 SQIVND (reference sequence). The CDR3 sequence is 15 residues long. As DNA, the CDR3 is TGTGCCAGCGGAGGGGGACAGGGGGCCGCCGGGGAGCTGTTTTTT. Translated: CASGGGQGAAGELFF.

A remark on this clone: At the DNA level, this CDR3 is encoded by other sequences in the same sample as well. CDR3 residues: CASSPGTYGYTF. DNA of the CDR3: TGTGCCAGCAGCCCCGGGACTTATGGCTACACCTTC. This sequence joins TRBV6-6 and TRBJ1-2; maybe TRBD1 (5 bases). The CDR3 has 12 residues. Germline V gives CDR1 MNHNY, CDR2 SVGAGI (reference sequence). The V end lost 6 bases, the J end lost 5 bases, and 10 bases lay between the germline ends.